One sample yielded the 21 T cell receptor beta chains listed below, sequenced in a study of blood T cell repertoires in COVID-19. Assay: immunoSEQ multiplex PCR; the TCRdb copy retains only in-frame clones and omits some. The top ten hold 1.5% to 2% of the sample, which has approximately 250,000 clones, approximately 89% seen once. Sequenced input: peripheral blood. These receptors originate from a woman aged 55-70 years who had recovered from COVID-19.

This sequence joins TRBV7-8 and TRBJ2-5; 7 bases are a match to TRBD2. The CDR3 extends over 13 amino acids. Losses at the gene ends were 3 bases for V and 5 bases for J; bases not matched to a gene: 3. Germline V gene lookup returns CDR1 SGHVS and CDR2 FQNEAQ. The CDR3, as DNA: TGTGCCAGCAGCTTTGGCGGGAGCGAGACCCAGTACTTC. Protein product: CASSFGGSETQYF.

For the CDR3, the DNA is TGTGCCAGCAGTTTACCAGGGTTGTACACCGGGGAGCTGTTTTTT. It yields the protein CASSLPGLYTGELFF. The chain links TRBV28 to TRBJ2-2; possibly TRBD1 for D (5 bases). Looked up from germline, CDR1 is MDHEN and CDR2 is SYDVKM. V gave up 2 bases and J gave up 3 bases, with 10 bases separating them. This CDR3 comprises 15 residues. The variable domain in full, completed from reference TRBV28 and TRBJ2-2, reads DVKVTQSSRYLVKRTGEKVFLECVQDMDHENMFWYRQDPGLGLRLIYFSYDVKMKEKGDIPEGYSVSREKKERFSLILESASTNQTSMYLCASSLPGLYTGELFFGEGSRLTVL.

V is TRBV15 and J is TRBJ2-5; D is undetermined. The CDR3 has 13 residues. The V and J ends lost 4 bases and 5 bases respectively, with 11 bases between them. The germline gives CDR1 LNHNV, CDR2 YYDKDF (reference sequence). The CDR3 DNA reads TGTGCCACCAGCATGCAGGTTGTTGAGACCCAGTACTTC. Translated: CATSMQVVETQYF.

Here the CDR3 DNA reads TGTGCCATCAGATTGACTAGCGGGGATTACGAGCAGTACTTC. Its translation: CAIRLTSGDYEQYF. The chain employs TRBV10-3 and TRBJ2-7, with 11 bases that match TRBD2. The CDR3 loop spans 14 amino acids. Trimming cost V 6 bases and J 4 bases; bases outside gene matches: 5. Germline-derived CDR1 and CDR2 are ENHRY and SYGVKD.

The gene calls are TRBV6-5 and TRBJ1-2; maybe TRBD1 (5 bases). This CDR3 comprises 15 residues. The germline V and J ends were trimmed by 6 bases and 5 bases, with 19 bases remaining between them. Germline assignment: CDR1 MNHEY and CDR2 SVGAGI. The CDR3 loop reads CASRMGRQWAYGYTF. The CDR3 bases are TGTGCCAGCAGAATGGGGCGACAGTGGGCTTATGGCTACACCTTC.

This sequence joins TRBV29-1 and TRBJ2-5, with D perhaps TRBD2 (5 bases). Germline CDR1 is SQVTM and CDR2 is ANQGSEA. Between the trimmed V and J ends, which lost 7 bases and 0 bases, there was a span of 12 bases. The CDR3 extends over 13 amino acids. The CDR3 is CSAPTNYQETQYF. For the CDR3, the DNA is TGCAGCGCTCCGACTAACTACCAAGAGACCCAGTACTTC.

The chain is built from TRBV7-2 and TRBJ2-5; D remains ambiguous. V was cut by 5 bases and J by 0 bases, with 7 bases left in between. The CDR3 spans 13 residues. The germline V gene encodes CDR1 SGHTA and CDR2 FQGNSA. The CDR3 reads CASSPRDQETQYF. The DNA of the CDR3 is TGTGCCAGCAGCCCCCGTGACCAAGAGACCCAGTACTTC.

CDR3 protein: CASRLEDRGRQPQHF. As DNA, the CDR3 is TGTGCAAGTCGCTTAGAGGACAGGGGACGTCAGCCCCAGCATTTT. The rearrangement links TRBV12-2 to TRBJ1-5; TRBD1 reflects the table's D call only, with no check against the DNA. TRBV12-2 is flagged as a pseudogene. The CDR3 contains 15 residues.

The chain recombines TRBV18 with TRBJ2-7; D possibly corresponds to TRBD1 (5 bases). Germline CDR1 KGHSH, CDR2 LQKENI. There are 13 residues in the CDR3. Trimming shortened V by 6 bases and J by 2 bases, and 11 bases separated the two germline ends. This CDR3 reads CASSLQATYEQYF. CDR3 coding DNA: TGTGCCAGCTCCCTACAGGCCACCTACGAGCAGTACTTC.

This clone has just a few counts. The chain uses TRBV4-1 and TRBJ2-5; maybe TRBD2 (5 bases). Looked up from germline, CDR1 is MGHRA and CDR2 is YSYEKL. V shed 1 base and J shed 3 bases, with 6 bases lying between them. The CDR3 is made up of 13 amino acids. Here the CDR3 reads CASSQVREETQYF. CDR3 DNA sequence: TGCGCCAGCAGCCAAGTGAGGGAAGAGACCCAGTACTTC.

This clone was detected only once. J is TRBJ1-6 and V is TRBV9; 8 nucleotides agree with TRBD1. Trimming removed 4 bases from V and 4 bases from J; junction bases left unmatched: 7. The CDR3 consists of 16 residues. The germline CDR1 and CDR2 sequences are SGDLS and YYNGEE. The CDR3 reads CASSPQGTGYNSPLHF. In DNA, the CDR3 is TGTGCCAGCAGCCCACAAGGGACAGGATATAATTCACCCCTCCACTTT.

This CDR3 reads CASSLQRMNTEAFF. For the CDR3, the DNA is TGTGCCAGCAGCTTGCAGAGGATGAACACTGAAGCTTTCTTT. The J gene is TRBJ1-1, the V gene TRBV5-5; D gene unclear. V shed 1 base and J shed 0 bases, with 7 bases lying between them. The germline V gene has CDR1 SGHKS and CDR2 YYEKEE (reference sequence). The CDR3 sequence is 14 residues long.

The gene calls are TRBV6-5 and TRBJ1-1; tentative D call: TRBD1 (5 bases). The germline gives CDR1 MNHEY, CDR2 SVGAGI. V lost 6 bases, J lost 0 bases, and 8 bases lay in between. The CDR3 is made up of 13 amino acids. This CDR3 reads CASRQGVNTEAFF. Written as DNA, the CDR3 is TGTGCCAGCAGGCAGGGCGTGAACACTGAAGCTTTCTTT.

In its sample, this clone was seen once. The rearrangement uses TRBV5-6 and TRBJ1-5, with 8 positions matching TRBD1. Unmatched junction bases numbered 11, after V lost 2 bases and J lost 7 bases. The CDR3 consists of 16 residues. CDR1 is SGHDT, CDR2 YYEEEE, per germline. The CDR3 DNA sequence: TGTGCCAGCAGCTTAGTTTCCCAGGGGGCCGGACAGCCCCAGCATTTT. This gives the protein CASSLVSQGAGQPQHF.

This clone has a single count. This chain links TRBV4-1 with TRBJ1-5; tentative D call: TRBD1 (5 bases). Germline values: CDR1 MGHRA, CDR2 YSYEKL. The CDR3 spans 17 residues. Trimming took 2 bases from V and 5 from J, leaving 19 bases between them. This chain's CDR3 is CASSQHVRSGHHQPQHF. CDR3 nucleotides: TGCGCCAGCAGCCAACACGTCAGGTCCGGACACCATCAGCCCCAGCATTTT.

This clone was counted a single time. The V and J genes are TRBV7-3 and TRBJ2-3; perhaps TRBD2 as D (6 bases). The CDR3 sequence is 15 residues long. Germline V gene data show CDR1 as SGHTA and CDR2 as FQGTGA. V lost 1 base, J lost 6 bases, and 14 bases lay in between. The DNA for the CDR3 is TGTGCCAGCAGCTTAATCGGCAGGGAGGAGGATACGCAGTATTTT. As protein: CASSLIGREEDTQYF. The entire variable domain, with the rest obtained from reference TRBV7-3 and TRBJ2-3, is as follows: GAGVSQTPSNKVTEKGKYVELRCDPISGHTALYWYRQSLGQGPEFLIYFQGTGAADDSGLPNDRFFAVRPEGSVSTLKIQRTERGDSAVYLCASSLIGREEDTQYFGPGTRLTVL.

The rearrangement links TRBV7-9 to TRBJ1-1; 9 nucleotides agree with TRBD1. J was trimmed by 6 bases and V by 4 bases; bases with no gene match: 12. This CDR3 is built from 16 residues. Germline values: CDR1 SEHNR, CDR2 FQNEAQ (reference sequence). In DNA, the CDR3 is TGTGCCAGCAGCTCCAAGACAGGGGGGGATATGGCTGAAGCTTTCTTT. It codes for CASSSKTGGDMAEAFF. Together with reference TRBV7-9 and TRBJ1-1, the CDR3 gives the full variable domain: DTGVSQNPRHKITKRGQNVTFRCDPISEHNRLYWYRQTLGQGPEFLTYFQNEAQLEKSRLLSDRFSAERPKGSFSTLEIQRTEQGDSAMYLCASSSKTGGDMAEAFFGQGTRLTVV.

This clone occurred once. This chain connects TRBV5-4 to TRBJ1-4; D is possibly TRBD1 (6 bases). Per germline, CDR1 SGHNT and CDR2 YYREEE (reference sequence). The CDR3 consists of 15 residues. Trimming cost V 3 bases and J 2 bases, with 11 bases left between them. The CDR3 region is CASSSGGSTNEKLFF. For the CDR3, the DNA is TGTGCCAGCAGCTCGGGGGGCAGTACTAATGAAAAACTGTTTTTT.

The chain carries TRBV19 and TRBJ1-2; D gene unclear. The CDR3 runs to 13 residues. V was pared by 6 bases and J by 0 bases, with 8 bases between. Germline assignment: CDR1 LNHDA and CDR2 SQIVND (reference sequence). CDR3 bases: TGTGCCAGTAGAGAGAACCCTAACTATGGCTACACCTTC. Translated, it gives CASRENPNYGYTF.

This clone was detected only once. The chain couples TRBV19 to TRBJ1-6; a weak D match, TRBD1 (6 bases). CDR1 and CDR2 (germline): LNHDA, SQIVND (reference sequence). There are 15 residues in the CDR3. The V and J ends lost 7 bases and 10 bases respectively, with 20 bases between them. In nucleotides, the CDR3 is TGTGCCAGTACTGGTGGGGGCGGCGCGGACTCACCCCTCCACTTT. Its protein is CASTGGGGADSPLHF.

The gene calls are TRBV7-2 and TRBJ2-3; TRBD2 matches at 7 bases. With 1 base clipped from V and 3 bases from J, the junction kept 4 bases outside the gene matches. CDR1 is SGHTA and CDR2 is FQGNSA in the germline V gene. This CDR3 has 15 residues. In DNA, the CDR3 is TGTGCCAGCAGCTTAGGCGGGGGAGAGACAGATACGCAGTATTTT. Its protein is CASSLGGGETDTQYF.